Listed here are 29 T cell receptor beta chains from one sample, sequenced in a study of blood T cell repertoires in COVID-19. The table came from immunoSEQ multiplex PCR; TCRdb's copy has only in-frame clones and leaves some out. This sample has some 140,000 clones, with around 76% found just once. Source material: peripheral blood. The origin of the receptors is a human donor in a cohort sampled during active COVID-19.

V usage is TRBV19 and J usage is TRBJ1-1; 8 bases agree with TRBD1. The V gene's germline CDR1 is LNHDA and CDR2 SQIVND (reference sequence). After removal of 5 bases from V and 3 bases from J, the junction contained 8 bases not matched to a gene. CDR3 length: 15 amino acids. CDR3 in DNA: TGTGCCAGTAGTTTAATTACAGGGGGTTACACTGAAGCTTTCTTT. This sequence encodes CASSLITGGYTEAFF.

At least ten counts were recorded for this clone. The V and J genes are TRBV11-3 and TRBJ2-1, with TRBD2 matching 10 bases. CDR3 length: 17 residues. After removal of 2 bases from V and 4 bases from J, the junction contained 8 bases not matched to a gene. The V gene's germline CDR1 is SGHNT and CDR2 YENEEA. The chain's CDR3 is CASSLRSGGAEYNEQFF. CDR3 DNA sequence: TGTGCCAGCAGCTTAAGGAGCGGGGGGGCAGAATACAATGAGCAGTTCTTC.

The J gene is TRBJ1-2, the V gene TRBV27; 7 bases agree with TRBD1. The CDR3 length is 15 residues. V gave up 7 bases and J gave up 4 bases; unmatched junction bases: 12. Germline V gene sequence: CDR1 MNHEY, CDR2 SMNVEV (reference sequence). The CDR3 DNA reads TGTGCCAGCACCCGAACTTCCGGGACAGCCTATGGCTACACCTTC. Its translation: CASTRTSGTAYGYTF.

The V call is TRBV7-9, the J call TRBJ2-5; D perhaps matches TRBD2 (6 bases). The CDR3 is made up of 18 amino acids. CDR1 SEHNR and CDR2 FQNEAQ come from the germline V gene (reference sequence). The V end was cut by 2 bases, the J end by 0 bases, with 19 bases between. The DNA of the CDR3 is TGTGCCAGCAGCTTATTCTTCTCGGGACTTCGGTACCAAGAGACCCAGTACTTC. Translation: CASSLFFSGLRYQETQYF.

The J gene is TRBJ2-7, the V gene TRBV2; 9 nucleotides agree with TRBD1. The CDR3 sequence is 15 residues long. J gave up 0 bases and V 6 bases, and 6 bases lay outside the gene matches. Germline assignment: CDR1 SNHLY and CDR2 FYNNEI. The CDR3 loop is CASSLQGASSYEQYF. DNA of the CDR3: TGTGCCAGCAGCCTACAGGGGGCGTCCTCCTACGAGCAGTACTTC.

Only a few counts were recorded for this clone. The chain is built from TRBV5-6 and TRBJ2-5, with TRBD1 as a possible D gene (6 bases). V was cut by 0 bases and J by 5 bases, with 11 bases left in between. Germline CDR1 SGHDT, CDR2 YYEEEE. The CDR3 is 14 residues long. The CDR3 DNA is TGTGCCAGCAGCTTGGATCCAGGGGAGGAGACCCAGTACTTC. Its translation: CASSLDPGEETQYF. The variable domain in full, with the rest retrieved from reference TRBV5-6 and TRBJ2-5, is DAGVTQSPTHLIKTRGQQVTLRCSPKSGHDTVSWYQQALGQGPQFIFQYYEEEERQRGNFPDRFSGHQFPNYSSELNVNALLLGDSALYLCASSLDPGEETQYFGPGTRLLVL.

The V gene is TRBV6-5, the J gene TRBJ1-6; the match to TRBD1 covers 7 bases. Germline V CDR1 and CDR2: MNHEY, SVGAGI. The CDR3 spans 15 residues. After removal of 7 bases from V and 0 bases from J, the junction contained 3 bases not matched to a gene. As DNA, the CDR3 is TGTGCCAGCACTCGGGACAGCTCCTATAATTCACCCCTCCACTTT. Amino acid sequence: CASTRDSSYNSPLHF.

This clone came up once. V is TRBV6-6 and J is TRBJ2-5; 12 nucleotides line up with TRBD2. The CDR3 has 14 amino acids. Germline V lookup: CDR1 MNHNY, CDR2 SVGAGI (reference sequence). J lost 5 bases, V lost 5 bases, and 3 bases had no gene match. The CDR3 DNA reads as TGTGCCAGCAGTGACGGGACTAGCGGGGAGACCCAGTACTTC. It specifies CASSDGTSGETQYF.

This clone was counted once. This chain connects TRBV11-2 to TRBJ1-1; D gene unclear. The V and J ends lost 5 bases and 7 bases respectively, with 11 bases between them. The CDR3 runs 12 residues. In germline, CDR1 is SGHAT, CDR2 FQNNGV. This chain's CDR3 is CASSPRGSEAFF. CDR3 DNA: TGTGCCAGCAGCCCCCGAGGCAGTGAAGCTTTCTTT.

This clone was detected a few times. The chain carries TRBV10-3 and TRBJ1-1; 8 bases align to TRBD1. The CDR3 is made up of 14 amino acids. J lost 1 base, V lost 4 bases, and 2 bases had no gene match. CDR1 is ENHRY and CDR2 is SYGVKD in the germline V gene. The CDR3 loop is CAISGGTGNTEAFF. The CDR3 DNA reads TGTGCCATCAGTGGGGGGACAGGGAACACTGAAGCTTTCTTT.

This chain uses TRBV25-1 with TRBJ1-5; TRBD1 agrees at 7 bases. Germline V gives CDR1 MGHDK, CDR2 SYGVNS. Trimming took 4 bases from V and 4 from J; bases not matched to a gene: 4. CDR3 length: 14 amino acids. CDR3 amino acids: CASSADRANQPQHF. The CDR3 DNA sequence: TGTGCCAGCAGTGCAGACAGGGCTAATCAGCCCCAGCATTTT.

V and J are TRBV18 and TRBJ2-7, with TRBD1 matching over 8 bases. Germline CDR1 KGHSH, CDR2 LQKENI. This CDR3 comprises 13 residues. Trimming at V came to 5 bases and at J to 5 bases, leaving 5 bases not matched to a gene. The CDR3 sequence: CASSASQGDEQYF. The DNA for the CDR3 is TGTGCCAGCTCAGCCTCACAGGGGGACGAGCAGTACTTC.

This clone was counted once. The rearrangement uses TRBV5-5 and TRBJ1-1; tentatively, D is TRBD1 (5 bases). In germline, CDR1 is SGHKS, CDR2 YYEKEE (reference sequence). This CDR3 is 14 amino acids long. V lost 6 bases and J 1 base, leaving 13 bases between the germline ends. The DNA for the CDR3 is TGTGCCAGCACCTACAGGACGGGGAACACTGAAGCTTTCTTT. Amino acids: CASTYRTGNTEAFF.

This rearrangement joins TRBV2 to TRBJ1-2; 8 bases match TRBD1. Germline values: CDR1 SNHLY, CDR2 FYNNEI. The junction had 7 bases not matched to a gene; V was cut back by 5 bases and J by 8 bases. CDR3 length: 13 amino acids. This chain's CDR3 is CASSPQGARGYTF. In DNA form, the CDR3 reads TGTGCCAGCAGTCCTCAGGGGGCTAGGGGCTACACCTTC.

The rearrangement joins TRBV5-1 to TRBJ2-3, with TRBD1 as a possible D gene (6 bases). This CDR3 comprises 16 residues. Germline lookup yields CDR1 SGHRS and CDR2 YFSETQ. The V end lost 0 bases, the J end lost 1 base, and 12 bases lay between the germline ends. CDR3 sequence (DNA): TGCGCCAGCAGCTTGGCCCCGGGACACGGCACAGATACGCAGTATTTT. Its protein is CASSLAPGHGTDTQYF.

The sample holds a few counts of this clone. DNA for the CDR3: TGTGCCAGTAGTATATTGGCCGGGTCCGGGCAGTACTTC. Amino acid sequence: CASSILAGSGQYF. V gene TRBV19 combines with J gene TRBJ2-7; no firm D call. V was clipped by 2 bases and J by 9 bases, with 14 bases between them. Germline V gives CDR1 LNHDA, CDR2 SQIVND (reference sequence). The CDR3 spans 13 residues.

The chain employs TRBV30 and TRBJ1-6, with unresolved D. The V end was cut by 0 bases, the J end by 14 bases, with 14 bases between. Germline V gives CDR1 GTSNPN, CDR2 SVGIG (reference sequence). The CDR3 is 13 residues long. The CDR3 reads CAWSVRESVALHF. In DNA form, the CDR3 reads TGTGCCTGGAGTGTACGGGAGAGCGTCGCCCTCCACTTT.

This chain joins TRBV7-2 and TRBJ2-2; 8 bases match TRBD2. V was clipped by 4 bases and J by 0 bases; unmatched bases: 4. The CDR3 is 16 residues long. The germline gives CDR1 SGHTA, CDR2 FQGNSA. CDR3 sequence reads: CASSSRGGANTGELFF. CDR3 bases: TGTGCCAGCAGCTCCCGGGGGGGGGCGAACACCGGGGAGCTGTTTTTT.

The chain recombines TRBV2 with TRBJ2-5; D might be TRBD1 (6 bases). The CDR3 sequence is 12 residues long. Germline V gene data show CDR1 as SNHLY and CDR2 as FYNNEI. V lost 5 bases to trimming and J lost 5 bases, with 9 bases between them. DNA of the CDR3: TGTGCCAGCAGTCCAGGGGATGAGACCCAGTACTTC. Protein: CASSPGDETQYF. The complete variable domain, with remaining parts taken from reference TRBV2 and TRBJ2-5, reads EPEVTQTPSHQVTQMGQEVILRCVPISNHLYFYWYRQILGQKVEFLVSFYNNEISEKSEIFDDQFSVERPDGSNFTLKIRSTKLEDSAMYFCASSPGDETQYFGPGTRLLVL.

V and J are TRBV7-6 and TRBJ2-1; 11 bases line up with TRBD2. The length of the CDR3 is 18 residues. CDR1 SGHVS and CDR2 FNYEAQ come from the germline V gene. V shed 5 bases and J 0 bases; nucleotides not matched to a gene: 9. CDR3 DNA sequence: TGTGCCAGCAGCATACATAGCGGGGGGGGGAGCTCCTACAATGAGCAGTTCTTC. Translated, it gives CASSIHSGGGSSYNEQFF.

The CDR3 coding sequence is TGTGCCAGCAGCGGGAGGGGCGGGGGGGCCACTGAAGAGCAGTTCTTC. Amino acids: CASSGRGGGATEEQFF. The chain employs TRBV5-4 and TRBJ2-1; 9 positions agree with TRBD2. The CDR3 loop spans 16 amino acids. Germline CDR1 SGHNT, CDR2 YYREEE (reference sequence). With 4 bases clipped from V and 10 bases from J, the junction kept 15 bases outside the gene matches.

The V call is TRBV5-1, the J call TRBJ2-2; 7 bases map to TRBD2. V shed 3 bases and J 9 bases; nucleotides not matched to a gene: 8. From germline, CDR1 is SGHRS and CDR2 YFSETQ. The CDR3 is 14 amino acids. CDR3 sequence reads: CASSWTEGGRELFF. In DNA form, the CDR3 reads TGCGCCAGCAGCTGGACGGAGGGAGGGCGGGAGCTGTTTTTT.

The table lists this clone with a few counts. This chain uses TRBV6-6 with TRBJ1-5; D remains ambiguous. Germline V lookup: CDR1 MNHNY, CDR2 SVGAGI (reference sequence). The V and J ends lost 5 bases and 1 base respectively, with 18 bases between them. This CDR3 is built from 17 residues. The CDR3 here is CASSPHTAYLSNQPQHF. In DNA form, the CDR3 reads TGTGCCAGCAGTCCCCACACAGCATACTTAAGCAATCAGCCCCAGCATTTT.

This clone came up once. This chain joins TRBV7-2 and TRBJ1-6; TRBD1 agrees at 7 bases. CDR3 length equals 14 residues. With V trimmed by 7 bases and J by 7 bases, 7 bases remained unmatched. Germline CDR1 is SGHTA and CDR2 is FQGNSA. Here the CDR3 DNA reads TGTGCCAGCACTTGGGGGACAGAAAATTCACCCCTCCACTTT. As protein: CASTWGTENSPLHF.

The chain uses TRBV19 and TRBJ1-1; weak D call: TRBD1 (6 bases). Germline lookup yields CDR1 LNHDA and CDR2 SQIVND (reference sequence). The germline V and J ends were trimmed by 3 bases and 0 bases, with 8 bases remaining between them. The CDR3 runs to 14 residues. CDR3 region: CASSIDRMNTEAFF. The CDR3 nucleotides are TGTGCCAGTAGTATTGACAGGATGAACACTGAAGCTTTCTTT. Based on the CDR3 plus reference TRBV19 and TRBJ1-1, the full variable domain is DGGITQSPKYLFRKEGQNVTLSCEQNLNHDAMYWYRQDPGQGLRLIYYSQIVNDFQKGDIAEGYSVSREKKESFPLTVTSAQKNPTAFYLCASSIDRMNTEAFFGQGTRLTVV.

V and J are TRBV21-1 and TRBJ2-5; the D call in the table, TRBD2, was not verified against the DNA. TRBV21-1 is shown as a pseudogene. There are 14 residues in the CDR3. The CDR3 DNA is TGTGCCAGCAGCAAGCGACTGCAACAAGAGACCCAGTACTTC. Translating gives CASSKRLQQETQYF.

The rearrangement uses TRBV10-1 and TRBJ2-5; 7 bases match TRBD2. The germline CDR1 and CDR2 sequences are WNHNN and SYGVQD (reference sequence). Trimming cost V 0 bases and J 9 bases; bases outside gene matches: 1. The CDR3 has 12 residues. The CDR3 reads CASSESRGAQYF. The CDR3 DNA is TGCGCCAGCAGTGAGTCCCGGGGGGCCCAGTACTTC.

Concerning this clone: Distinct nucleotide sequences in the sample also encode this CDR3. For the CDR3, the DNA is TGCGCCAGCAGCTCGGACAGCTACGAGCAGTACTTC. Its translation: CASSSDSYEQYF. The chain is built from TRBV5-1 and TRBJ2-7, with a possible D match to TRBD1 (6 bases). V lost 3 bases and J lost 3, with 7 bases in between. The CDR3 runs to 12 residues. CDR1 and CDR2 (germline): SGHRS, YFSETQ. Full variable domain (missing parts from reference TRBV5-1 and TRBJ2-7): KAGVTQTPRYLIKTRGQQVTLSCSPISGHRSVSWYQQTPGQGLQFLFEYFSETQRNKGNFPGRFSGRQFSNSRSEMNVSTLELGDSALYLCASSSDSYEQYFGPGTRLTVT.

This sequence joins TRBV2 and TRBJ1-2; D is perhaps TRBD1 (5 bases). V was shortened by 7 bases and J by 1 base, with 19 bases between the two germline ends. Germline CDR1 is SNHLY and CDR2 is FYNNEI. The CDR3 totals 16 residues. The CDR3 spells CASTTPGGGGNYGYTF. The DNA of the CDR3 is TGTGCCAGCACCACACCCGGGGGGGGAGGTAACTATGGCTACACCTTC. Full variable domain (outside the CDR3, taken from reference TRBV2 and TRBJ1-2): EPEVTQTPSHQVTQMGQEVILRCVPISNHLYFYWYRQILGQKVEFLVSFYNNEISEKSEIFDDQFSVERPDGSNFTLKIRSTKLEDSAMYFCASTTPGGGGNYGYTFGSGTRLTVV.